The sample holds a few counts of the clone carrying this T cell receptor (beta chain). Its target is unknown. Every single participant having HIV got treatment inside the United States. This CDR3 contains 13 residues. Trimming removed 4 bases from V and 5 bases from J, with 9 bases in between. In germline, CDR1 is MDHEN, CDR2 SYDVKM. Assay version v3.0 of immunoSEQ was used, and it was run at survey level. Sequencing was performed with immunoSEQ multiplex PCR; in TCRdb, only in-frame clones are kept and a portion is missing. The sample records under 20,000 clones, about 78% being singletons. The sample comes from a study of long-term antiretroviral therapy in people with HIV. Study conclusions and caveats: The range of CDR3 lengths in HIV repertoires proved narrower than that found in controls.

The sequences come from unsorted PBMCs, collected 0.3 years after starting antiretroviral therapy. The receptor comes from a woman in her fifties or sixties with HIV. V usage is TRBV28 and J usage is TRBJ1-5; D unresolved. The CDR3 sequence is CASSSSSYQPQHF. CDR3 DNA sequence: TGTGCCAGCAGTTCCAGCTCCTATCAGCCCCAGCATTTT. Together with reference TRBV28 and TRBJ1-5, the CDR3 gives the full variable domain: DVKVTQSSRYLVKRTGEKVFLECVQDMDHENMFWYRQDPGLGLRLIYFSYDVKMKEKGDIPEGYSVSREKKERFSLILESASTNQTSMYLCASSSSSYQPQHFGDGTRLSIL.